This T cell receptor (beta chain) was observed in a study of T cells expressing NK-cell markers. Looking at the study overall: The TCR beta repertoires were obtained from sorted CD3+CD56+NKG2C+, CD3+CD56+NKG2C- and CD3+CD56-NKG2C+ T cells. Seven sequenced donors out of eight were HCMV-seropositive, one seronegative. Study-wide results and caveats: The leading position in the CD3+CD56-NKG2C+ fraction of a handful of donors also went to these clonotypes. More than 5 donors showed dominant NKG2C+ clonotypes comprising about 1.0-7.0% of their CD8+ T cells.

To note about this clonotype: Its antigen is still unknown.

With the 5' RACE reads reprocessed, TCRdb shows one record per CDR3 protein and no DNA. Found here are more than 90,000 distinct CDR3 sequences; the top ten clones hold less than 20%. CDR3 length: 14 amino acids. From germline, CDR1 is SQVTM and CDR2 ANQGSEA. The sequenced material came from blood T cells: a sorted CD56 or NKG2C T cell subset, CD4+ or CD8+ T cells, or bulk PBMC T cells (not recorded which). The sequence was collected from a woman aged 18-70 years in good health. V usage is TRBV29-1 and J usage is TRBJ2-1; TCRdb's D call of TRBD2 is untestable without DNA. The CDR3 sequence: CSVEPTAGYNEQFF.